This T cell receptor beta chain stems from a study of STAT5B mutations in CD4+ large granular lymphocyte leukemia. Germline-derived CDR1 and CDR2 are MDHEN and SYDVKM. V gave up 5 bases and J gave up 4 bases; unmatched junction bases: 11. CDR3 length: 16 amino acids. Method: immunoSEQ multiplex PCR; TCRdb's copy keeps in-frame clones and lacks some. The data hold about 33,000 clones, with 81% observed a single time. The rearrangement uses TRBV28 and TRBJ2-5; 9 bases agree with TRBD2. Sequences were obtained from CD4+ T cells from blood buffy coats. The receptor comes from a human donor in good health. CDR3 coding DNA: TGTGCCAGCAGTCCTTCACGGGGTAGCGGGAGAGAGACCCAGTACTTC. Translated, it gives CASSPSRGSGRETQYF.